The entry below describes one TCR beta chain. V lost 5 bases, J lost 4 bases, and 11 bases lay in between. Per the germline V gene, CDR1 is MNHEY and CDR2 is SVGAGI. This CDR3 spans 13 amino acids. With survey level as its setting, the immunoSEQ assay was v3.0. The protocol was immunoSEQ multiplex PCR, while the TCRdb copy is restricted to in-frame clones and leaves out a portion. The sample includes approximately 12,000 clones, 65% to 85% of them seen just once. This sample was included in a study of long-term antiretroviral therapy in people with HIV. The wider study: Collection of the earliest samples took place about a decade ahead of the 2015 immediate-ART recommendation.

The specimen was unsorted PBMCs, collected 3.4 years after starting antiretroviral therapy. This chain connects TRBV6-5 to TRBJ1-2; no definite D call. This TCR was sampled from a man aged 35 to 55 with HIV. The CDR3 reads CASSPPGSYGYTF. CDR3 sequence (DNA): TGTGCCAGCAGTCCCCCTGGGAGCTATGGCTACACCTTC.